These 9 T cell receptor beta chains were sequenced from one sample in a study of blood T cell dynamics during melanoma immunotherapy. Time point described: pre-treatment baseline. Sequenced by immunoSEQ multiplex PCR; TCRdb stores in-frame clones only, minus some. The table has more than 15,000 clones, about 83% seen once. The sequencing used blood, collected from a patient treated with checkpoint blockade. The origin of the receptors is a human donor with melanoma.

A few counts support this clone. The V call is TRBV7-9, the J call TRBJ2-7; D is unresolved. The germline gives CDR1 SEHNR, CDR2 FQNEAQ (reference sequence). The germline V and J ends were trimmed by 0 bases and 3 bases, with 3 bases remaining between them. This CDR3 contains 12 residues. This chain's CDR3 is CASSLAVYEQYF. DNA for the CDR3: TGTGCCAGCAGCTTAGCGGTCTACGAGCAGTACTTC.

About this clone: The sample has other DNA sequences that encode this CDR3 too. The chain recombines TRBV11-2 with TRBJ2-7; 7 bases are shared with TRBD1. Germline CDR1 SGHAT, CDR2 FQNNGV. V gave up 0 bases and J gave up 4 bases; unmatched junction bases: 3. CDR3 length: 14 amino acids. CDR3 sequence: CASSLDPRGYEQYF. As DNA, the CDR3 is TGTGCCAGCAGCTTAGACCCCAGGGGGTACGAGCAGTACTTC.

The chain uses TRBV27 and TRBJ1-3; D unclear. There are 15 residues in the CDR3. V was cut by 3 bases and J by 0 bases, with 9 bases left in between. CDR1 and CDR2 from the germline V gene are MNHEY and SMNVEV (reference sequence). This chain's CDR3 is CASSFLPRSGNTIYF. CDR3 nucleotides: TGTGCCAGCAGTTTCCTCCCCCGCTCTGGAAACACCATATATTTT.

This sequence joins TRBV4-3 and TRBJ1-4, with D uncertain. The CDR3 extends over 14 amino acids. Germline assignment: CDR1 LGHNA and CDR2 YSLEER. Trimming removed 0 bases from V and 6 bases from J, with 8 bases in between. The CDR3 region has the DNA TGCGCCAGCAGCCAAGACGGACCTTATGAAAAACTGTTTTTT. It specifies CASSQDGPYEKLFF.

The CDR3 sequence is CASSQGQGSTDTQYF. For the CDR3, the DNA is TGTGCCAGCAGCCAGGGACAGGGGAGCACAGATACGCAGTATTTT. The chain links TRBV4-2 to TRBJ2-3, with TRBD1 matching 10 bases. V was clipped by 3 bases and J by 0 bases; unmatched bases: 0. The CDR3 spans 15 residues. Germline V gene data show CDR1 as LGHNA and CDR2 as YNFKEQ.

The CDR3 protein is CASRPGQGAYGYTF. CDR3 in DNA: TGTGCCAGCAGACCGGGACAGGGGGCCTATGGCTACACCTTC. This chain joins TRBV2 and TRBJ1-2, with TRBD1 matching 12 bases. The CDR3 loop spans 14 amino acids. Germline lookup yields CDR1 SNHLY and CDR2 FYNNEI. Trimming removed 6 bases from V and 4 bases from J; junction bases left unmatched: 3. The full variable domain, completed using reference TRBV2 and TRBJ1-2, is EPEVTQTPSHQVTQMGQEVILRCVPISNHLYFYWYRQILGQKVEFLVSFYNNEISEKSEIFDDQFSVERPDGSNFTLKIRSTKLEDSAMYFCASRPGQGAYGYTFGSGTRLTVV.

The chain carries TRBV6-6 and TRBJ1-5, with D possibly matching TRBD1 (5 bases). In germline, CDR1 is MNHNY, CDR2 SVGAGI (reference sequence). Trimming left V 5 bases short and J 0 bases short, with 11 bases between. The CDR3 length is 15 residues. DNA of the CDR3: TGTGCCAGCAGTGGCCGGGGGGGTAGCAATCAGCCCCAGCATTTT. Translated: CASSGRGGSNQPQHF.

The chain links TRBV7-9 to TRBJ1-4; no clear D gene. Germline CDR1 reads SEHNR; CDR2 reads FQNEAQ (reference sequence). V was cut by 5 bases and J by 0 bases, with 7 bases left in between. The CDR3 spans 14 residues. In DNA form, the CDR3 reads TGTGCCAGCAGCCACGCCGCAACTAATGAAAAACTGTTTTTT. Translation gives CASSHAATNEKLFF.

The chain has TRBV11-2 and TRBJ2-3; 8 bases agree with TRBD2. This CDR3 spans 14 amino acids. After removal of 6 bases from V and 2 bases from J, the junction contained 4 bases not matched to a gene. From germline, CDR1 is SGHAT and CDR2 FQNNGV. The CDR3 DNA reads TGTGCCAGCAGTGTAGCGGGGTACACAGATACGCAGTATTTT. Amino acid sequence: CASSVAGYTDTQYF.